The 14 T cell receptor beta chains reported below all come from one sample, sequenced in a study of OX40 agonist ivuxolimab in advanced cancers. The receptor library was made with the immunoSEQ multiplex PCR assay. Entries here come from immuneACCESS through TCRdb and include only in-frame sequences with V and J called. Some clones fail to appear in such tables; in the studies checked, an unresolved V gene covers under half of the shortfall, and the cause of the remainder is unknown. In this sample the table shows tens of thousands of clones, about 90% of which occur a single time. The top ten clonotypes cover 2.5% to 3% of the sample. The sequencing used CD4+ or CD8+ T cells sorted from blood, collected in a trial of the OX40 agonist ivuxolimab. These TCRs come from an adult with an advanced solid tumor such as melanoma, head and neck, liver or kidney cancer.

The genes are TRBV5-6 and TRBJ2-7, with TRBD1 identical over 10 bases. The CDR3 loop spans 15 amino acids. V shed 1 base and J 4 bases; nucleotides not matched to a gene: 5. CDR1 SGHDT and CDR2 YYEEEE come from the germline V gene. CDR3 region: CASSLYGTGVYEQYF. The CDR3, as DNA: TGTGCCAGCAGCTTGTATGGGACAGGGGTTTACGAGCAGTACTTC.

The chain couples TRBV9 to TRBJ2-6, with D hard to call. The CDR3 spans 15 residues. Germline V gives CDR1 SGDLS, CDR2 YYNGEE. V lost 1 base to trimming and J lost 2 bases, with 7 bases between them. The CDR3 is CASSVLGTGANVLTF. The CDR3 DNA reads as TGTGCCAGCAGCGTACTGGGTACTGGGGCCAACGTCCTGACTTTC.

V gene TRBV19 combines with J gene TRBJ1-1; no reliable D call. The V gene's germline CDR1 is LNHDA and CDR2 SQIVND (reference sequence). Trimming removed 8 bases from V and 0 bases from J, with 4 bases in between. This CDR3 has 11 residues. CDR3 region: CASFLNTEAFF. The CDR3 DNA follows: TGTGCCAGTTTCTTGAACACTGAAGCTTTCTTT. The variable domain in full, with the rest retrieved from reference TRBV19 and TRBJ1-1, is DGGITQSPKYLFRKEGQNVTLSCEQNLNHDAMYWYRQDPGQGLRLIYYSQIVNDFQKGDIAEGYSVSREKKESFPLTVTSAQKNPTAFYLCASFLNTEAFFGQGTRLTVV.

The chain uses TRBV5-1 and TRBJ2-1; no reliable D call. CDR1 is SGHRS and CDR2 is YFSETQ in the germline V gene. Between the trimmed V and J ends, which lost 0 bases and 6 bases, there was a span of 19 bases. The CDR3 has 17 amino acids. In DNA, the CDR3 is TGCGCCAGCAGCTTGGCCCTAAGGTCCAGCCCCGCCAATGAGCAGTTCTTC. Translation gives CASSLALRSSPANEQFF.

V and J are TRBV5-4 and TRBJ2-5, with 7 bases lining up with TRBD1. Germline-derived CDR1 and CDR2 are SGHNT and YYREEE (reference sequence). The CDR3 extends over 14 amino acids. Trimming at V came to 1 base and at J to 2 bases, leaving 2 bases not matched to a gene. This CDR3 is CASSLTGAQETQYF. In nucleotides, the CDR3 is TGTGCCAGCAGCTTGACAGGGGCGCAAGAGACCCAGTACTTC.

Details on this clone: Relative to the germline gene, one junction end is altered; a read error may explain this. The V gene is TRBV30, the J gene TRBJ2-5, with a tentative D call TRBD2 (6 bases). Germline V CDR1 and CDR2: GTSNPN, SVGIG (reference sequence). The CDR3 sequence is 13 residues long. Here the CDR3 DNA reads TGTGCCCGGAGCCCGGGGGTAGTGGAGACCCAGTACTTC. This sequence encodes CARSPGVVETQYF.

The chain is built from TRBV30 and TRBJ1-1, with a weak D call TRBD1 (6 bases). CDR1 and CDR2 from the germline V gene are GTSNPN and SVGIG (reference sequence). The CDR3 totals 14 residues. Trimming removed 2 bases at V and 4 bases at J, with 14 bases between. The CDR3 reads CAWSRSGGGTEAFF. The CDR3 DNA reads TGTGCCTGGAGTCGGAGCGGAGGGGGCACTGAAGCTTTCTTT. The variable domain in full, completed from reference TRBV30 and TRBJ1-1, reads SQTIHQWPATLVQPVGSPLSLECTVEGTSNPNLYWYRQAAGRGLQLLFYSVGIGQISSEVPQNLSASRPQDRQFILSSKKLLLSDSGFYLCAWSRSGGGTEAFFGQGTRLTVV.

The rearrangement uses TRBV4-1 and TRBJ2-3, with 11 nucleotides matching TRBD2. In germline, CDR1 is MGHRA, CDR2 YSYEKL. This CDR3 has 18 amino acids. V shed 4 bases and J 0 bases; nucleotides not matched to a gene: 9. The CDR3 sequence: CASSPFSGRARSTDTQYF. In DNA form, the CDR3 reads TGCGCCAGCAGCCCCTTTAGCGGGAGGGCCCGTAGCACAGATACGCAGTATTTT.

The rearrangement joins TRBV5-1 to TRBJ2-1; TRBD2 matches at 8 bases. Germline V CDR1 and CDR2: SGHRS, YFSETQ. V trimming: 0 bases; J trimming: 6 bases; junction bases outside the gene matches: 8. The CDR3 runs 16 residues. CDR3 DNA sequence: TGCGCCAGCAGCTTGGGACCGGGGGGGACCCTCAATGAGCAGTTCTTC. It codes for CASSLGPGGTLNEQFF.

This chain connects TRBV4-1 to TRBJ2-4; 15 bases line up with TRBD2. The length of the CDR3 is 17 residues. The J segment lost 5 bases and the V segment lost 0 bases, leaving 2 bases of the junction unmatched. Looked up from germline, CDR1 is MGHRA and CDR2 is YSYEKL. The CDR3 reads CASSQDRTSGRENIQYF. CDR3 sequence (DNA): TGCGCCAGCAGCCAAGATAGGACTAGCGGGAGGGAAAACATTCAGTACTTC.

V and J are TRBV5-4 and TRBJ2-3, with no clear D. This CDR3 contains 15 residues. Germline CDR1 is SGHNT and CDR2 is YYREEE (reference sequence). V lost 0 bases to trimming and J lost 0 bases, with 8 bases between them. The CDR3 DNA follows: TGTGCCAGCAGCTTGGTCGAGTTTAGCACAGATACGCAGTATTTT. Amino acid sequence: CASSLVEFSTDTQYF.

The chain combines TRBV7-2 with TRBJ1-2; weak D call: TRBD1 (5 bases). V dropped 5 bases and J dropped 3 bases, with 19 bases sitting between them. This CDR3 has 16 residues. Germline assignment: CDR1 SGHTA and CDR2 FQGNSA. CDR3 nucleotide sequence: TGTGCCAGCAGCCGGCCCGGGGGAAGTGGAGACTATGGCTACACCTTC. It encodes CASSRPGGSGDYGYTF. The full variable domain, its missing parts supplied by reference TRBV7-2 and TRBJ1-2, is GAGVSQSPSNKVTEKGKDVELRCDPISGHTALYWYRQSLGQGLEFLIYFQGNSAPDKSGLPSDRFSAERTGGSVSTLTIQRTQQEDSAVYLCASSRPGGSGDYGYTFGSGTRLTVV.

V and J are TRBV5-1 and TRBJ1-3; 7 nucleotides align to TRBD1. From germline, CDR1 is SGHRS and CDR2 YFSETQ. The CDR3 is made up of 16 amino acids. The J segment lost 0 bases and the V segment lost 0 bases, leaving 3 bases of the junction unmatched. The CDR3 DNA follows: TGCGCCAGCAGCTTGGAGACAGGGATCTCTGGAAACACCATATATTTT. Translated: CASSLETGISGNTIYF.

This clone was seen a handful of times. The chain has TRBV7-9 and TRBJ2-7; D uncertain. The CDR3 has 13 residues. Germline CDR1 is SEHNR and CDR2 is FQNEAQ (reference sequence). The germline V and J ends were trimmed by 2 bases and 5 bases, with 10 bases remaining between them. CDR3 nucleotides: TGTGCCAGCAGCTTACTAGAGATCAACGAGCAGTACTTC. This gives the protein CASSLLEINEQYF.